Sequencing of this T cell receptor beta chain was carried out in a study of shared clonotypes between healthy human individuals (dated by TCRdb to the early 2020s). General notes on the study: The cohort comprised two women and a few men aged 18 to 49 years. Between about 0.8 and 8.9 billion PBMCs per donor were obtained by leukapheresis. Blood TCR repertoires of about five healthy adults were deeply sequenced to estimate repertoire size and the extent of clonotype sharing between individuals. For each donor, CD4 naive and CD4 memory were each given three plates, CD8 naive was given two plates, and CD8 memory was given one plate. To increase sequencing depth and limit assay-specific biases, TCR repertoire library preparation and sequencing were carried out by different laboratories using diverse techniques.

TCR CDR3 regions were amplified from genomic DNA by multiplex PCR using the deep immunoSEQ assay. Extracted genomic DNA from each cell subset was distributed evenly across all wells of several immunoSEQ 96-well plates, and each plate was treated as a replicate. For sorted subsets, around 200 ng genomic DNA, equal to about 30,000 T cell genomes, was loaded into each replicate PCR. Purified libraries were measured with a Qubit 3.0 fluorometer, size-checked on a Bioanalyzer 2100, and measured again with the KAPA Library Quantification kit. Every immunoSEQ 96-well plate was sequenced on a dedicated single-read 150-cycle Illumina NextSeq 550 flow cell. As for the authors' bioinformatics: Because the immunoSEQ output included only junctional sequences and no quality scores, the filtering could not be the same as the filtering used for full-length reads. To assign V/J genes and CDR3, sequences were annotated using PyIR, a Python wrapper for IgBLAST v1.9, with IMGT germline references. Reads with weak V/J assignments (E-value above 1e-6), missing CDR3, stop codons, out-of-frame junctions, or ambiguous translated residues were removed. V3J clonotypes were defined as sequences sharing the same inferred V gene, J gene, and CDR3 amino acid sequence. To compute the percentage overlap between repertoires, the number of shared unique clonotypes was divided by the size of the smaller repertoire. Repertoire richness was assessed with RTK rarefaction, the Chao1 estimator, and Recon v2.1 estimates of unobserved clonotypes. For all TCRbeta clonotypes obtained by the gDNA method from a few donors, generation probabilities were computed with OLGA. TCRdb took this table from immuneACCESS and kept in-frame rearrangements with V and J called. Such tables lack part of the clones; where checked against another copy, unresolved V genes explain under half of the gap, and the rest is unexplained. The D gene and trimming were derived from the DNA, and the V and J assignments and clone size from that table. For this sample there are roughly 2.4 million clones; approximately 94% appear just once. The ten largest clones take up roughly 0.13% of the sample.

Study-wide findings and limitations: Naive subsets generally had larger estimated clonotype richness than memory subsets. The small number of donors limited the genetic and exposure-history diversity represented. Pairwise subsampling indicated that sequencing depth was expected to affect the degree of clonotype sharing among donors. When a few donors were compared, the shared fraction of clonotypes was around 4.6% for naive CD4, roughly 3.4% for naive CD8, more than 2% for memory CD4, and 0.3% to 0.5% for memory CD8. Rarefaction of sorted-subset datasets indicated incomplete sequencing despite the large sequencing depth. Compared with non-shared clonotypes, clonotypes shared by all four sorted-subset donors had higher generation probabilities. Only blood was sampled, and tissue TCR repertoires likely differ from those in blood.

The donors were healthy, HIV-negative adults who had no recently reported acute infections or vaccinations. Every donor was a Caucasian adult living in Nashville, Tennessee, USA. CD4+ T cells were enriched by magnetic negative selection, after which naive cells were positively selected on CD45RA and the negative fraction was taken as the memory subset. Blood was collected by leukapheresis, and PBMCs were isolated by Ficoll-Histopaque density gradient centrifugation and then cryopreserved in liquid nitrogen vapor phase. Analytical flow cytometry was used to check the purity and quantity of every magnetically sorted T cell population. From each sorted fraction, genomic DNA was isolated and quantified by UV absorbance on a Nanodrop 2000c. As concerns this clone: Its specific antigen is unknown. The input lacks base qualities; no much larger clone sits a single base away.

What was sequenced was naive CD4+ T cells sorted from blood. The cell subset or site label of this sample denotes: CD45RA+ positively selected. This clonotype originated in a man between 18 and 35 years old in good health.

CDR3 reads: CASSEVWRDQLYEQYF. Here is the DNA: TGTGCCAGCAGTGAAGTGTGGCGGGACCAGCTCTACGAGCAGTACTTC. The sequence links TRBV2 to TRBJ2-7; 6 matching bases give a weak D call of TRBD2. Cut back by 1 base and 3 bases, the V and J ends lie 16 bases apart. Taken from the germline V gene, the CDR1 and CDR2 loops are SNHLY and FYNNEI. The CDR3 goes from the cysteine to the phenylalanine over 16 residues. The CDR3 DNA has 48 bases and is translated from base 1. The full variable domain, with segments outside the CDR3 supplied by the reference TRBV2 and TRBJ2-7 proteins, appears as EPEVTQTPSHQVTQMGQEVILRCVPISNHLYFYWYRQILGQKVEFLVSFYNNEISEKSEIFDDQFSVERPDGSNFTLKIRSTKLEDSAMYFCASSEVWRDQLYEQYFGPGTRLTVT.